This passage covers 21 T cell receptor beta chains from one sample sequenced in a study of early T cells in non-severe SARS-CoV-2 infection. A single record per CDR3 protein comes from TCRdb applying MiXCR to the 5' RACE reads. This table has about 90,000 distinct CDR3 sequences, around 15% appearing once. Sequencing was done on a sample of whole blood. Receptors were obtained from an adult who was a healthcare worker with PCR-confirmed SARS-CoV-2 infection or an uninfected control (not recorded which).

At least ten counts were recorded for this clonotype. The CDR3 protein is CASSLWAGTGTDTQYF. CDR3 bases: TGTGCCAGCAGCCTCTGGGCCGGGACAGGGACAGATACGCAGTATTTT. This chain links TRBV6-5 with TRBJ2-3, with TRBD1 identical over 9 bases. The CDR3 is 16 residues long. Trimming removed 6 bases from V and 3 bases from J; junction bases left unmatched: 10. Germline V lookup: CDR1 MNHEY, CDR2 SVGAGI.

The J gene is TRBJ2-7, the V gene TRBV15, with D possibly matching TRBD2 (6 bases). Germline V gene data show CDR1 as LNHNV and CDR2 as YYDKDF (reference sequence). The CDR3 consists of 15 residues. Trimming removed 0 bases at V and 4 bases at J, with 13 bases between. CDR3 protein: CATSRDRSGRYEQYF. CDR3 DNA sequence: TGTGCCACCAGCAGAGATCGTTCCGGGAGATACGAGCAGTACTTC.

A few counts support this clonotype. The genes are TRBV2 and TRBJ2-7; the D gene is possibly TRBD1 (5 bases). The V gene's germline CDR1 is SNHLY and CDR2 FYNNEI. The V and J ends lost 3 bases and 7 bases respectively, with 16 bases between them. There are 14 residues in the CDR3. The DNA of the CDR3 is TGTGCCAGCAGTGAGATAATAGGGGCTGAGGAGCAGTACTTC. This encodes CASSEIIGAEEQYF.

This clonotype was picked up many times. The CDR3 DNA sequence: TGTGCCAGCACCCAAGGGAACTTTTTCTATGGCTACACCTTC. Translated, it gives CASTQGNFFYGYTF. The chain carries TRBV5-6 and TRBJ1-2, with D uncertain. Germline values: CDR1 SGHDT, CDR2 YYEEEE. Trimming stripped 6 bases from V and 4 bases from J, with 16 bases between. The CDR3 has 14 residues.

Only a few counts were recorded for this clonotype. The chain couples TRBV28 to TRBJ2-6; D ambiguous. V dropped 5 bases and J dropped 4 bases, with 9 bases sitting between them. Germline V lookup: CDR1 MDHEN, CDR2 SYDVKM. The CDR3 is made up of 14 amino acids. The DNA of the CDR3 is TGTGCCAGCAGTCAGAGAGCGGGGGCCAACGTCCTGACTTTC. It encodes CASSQRAGANVLTF. Full variable domain (missing parts from reference TRBV28 and TRBJ2-6): DVKVTQSSRYLVKRTGEKVFLECVQDMDHENMFWYRQDPGLGLRLIYFSYDVKMKEKGDIPEGYSVSREKKERFSLILESASTNQTSMYLCASSQRAGANVLTFGAGSRLTVL.

The genes are TRBV20-1 and TRBJ1-2, with D possibly TRBD1 on 5 matching bases. Germline values: CDR1 DFQATT, CDR2 SNEGSKA (reference sequence). V shed 1 base and J shed 6 bases, with 12 bases lying between them. This CDR3 has 13 amino acids. This chain's CDR3 is CSARVGGMDGYTF. The DNA of the CDR3 is TGCAGTGCTAGAGTGGGGGGTATGGATGGCTACACCTTC.

The chain carries TRBV7-6 and TRBJ1-1; D uncertain. CDR1 is SGHVS, CDR2 FNYEAQ, per germline. The CDR3 sequence is 13 residues long. The V end lost 2 bases, the J end lost 4 bases, and 8 bases lay between the germline ends. The DNA for the CDR3 is TGTGCCAGCAGCTTACTTAGACTCACTGAAGCTTTCTTT. Amino acid sequence: CASSLLRLTEAFF.

V gene TRBV28 combines with J gene TRBJ2-1; no clear D. Trimming shortened V by 3 bases and J by 7 bases, and 7 bases separated the two germline ends. From germline, CDR1 is MDHEN and CDR2 SYDVKM. The CDR3 loop spans 12 amino acids. The CDR3 region is CASSFRVNEQFF. The CDR3 region has the DNA TGTGCCAGCAGTTTTAGGGTGAATGAGCAGTTCTTC.

V usage is TRBV7-6 and J usage is TRBJ2-3, with a weak D call TRBD1 (5 bases). V was pared by 1 base and J by 1 base, with 9 bases between. From germline, CDR1 is SGHVS and CDR2 FNYEAQ. This CDR3 is 15 amino acids long. The CDR3 region is CASSLDGARTDTQYF. In DNA form, the CDR3 reads TGTGCCAGCAGCTTAGATGGGGCGCGCACAGATACGCAGTATTTT.

The chain combines TRBV28 with TRBJ2-7; TRBD2 agrees at 8 bases. This CDR3 has 13 residues. With V trimmed by 6 bases and J by 6 bases, 7 bases remained unmatched. Germline V gives CDR1 MDHEN, CDR2 SYDVKM. The CDR3, as DNA: TGTGCCAGCAGGTCCTTAGCGGGACCCGAGCAGTACTTC. It is translated as CASRSLAGPEQYF.

The V gene is TRBV4-2, the J gene TRBJ1-3; 10 bases line up with TRBD1. CDR1 is LGHNA, CDR2 YNFKEQ, per germline. V shed 5 bases and J 2 bases; nucleotides not matched to a gene: 3. The CDR3 runs to 15 residues. This chain's CDR3 is CASSIGTGAGNTIYF. The CDR3 DNA is TGTGCCAGCAGCATCGGGACAGGGGCTGGAAACACCATATATTTT.

This clonotype was picked up a small number of times. The chain is built from TRBV27 and TRBJ2-2; TRBD2 matches at 10 bases. The J segment lost 1 base and the V segment lost 5 bases, leaving 4 bases of the junction unmatched. Germline lookup yields CDR1 MNHEY and CDR2 SMNVEV (reference sequence). CDR3 length: 16 residues. CDR3 residues: CASSPRTSGNTGELFF. CDR3 nucleotide sequence: TGTGCCAGCAGTCCTAGGACTAGCGGGAACACCGGGGAGCTGTTTTTT.

This chain uses TRBV2 with TRBJ2-2; the D is unclear. Germline loops: CDR1 SNHLY, CDR2 FYNNEI. This CDR3 region has 12 residues. V lost 7 bases and J lost 3, with 6 bases in between. CDR3 residues: CASMRDTGELFF. The CDR3 DNA follows: TGTGCCAGCATGCGAGACACCGGGGAGCTGTTTTTT.

There are a few counts of this clonotype. V gene TRBV29-1 combines with J gene TRBJ1-4, with 10 bases lining up with TRBD1. Unmatched junction bases numbered 2, after V lost 6 bases and J lost 7 bases. The V gene's germline CDR1 is SQVTM and CDR2 ANQGSEA. The CDR3 runs 12 residues. The CDR3 coding sequence is TGCAGCGTCCGGGACAGGGGTGAAAAACTGTTTTTT. Its translation is CSVRDRGEKLFF. The full variable domain, its missing parts supplied by reference TRBV29-1 and TRBJ1-4, is SAVISQKPSRDICQRGTSLTIQCQVDSQVTMMFWYRQQPGQSLTLIATANQGSEATYESGFVIDKFPISRPNLTFSTLTVSNMSPEDSSIYLCSVRDRGEKLFFGSGTQLSVL.

This clonotype occurred a few times. The chain couples TRBV12-3 or TRBV12-4 to TRBJ2-1, with TRBD1 as a possible D gene (5 bases). V lost 9 bases and J lost 7, with 19 bases in between. The CDR3 totals 14 residues. CDR3 amino acids: CASLSDLGANEQFF. CDR3 bases: TGTGCCAGTCTTTCAGACCTAGGGGCTAATGAGCAGTTCTTC.

The chain links TRBV29-1 to TRBJ2-1, with 11 bases identical to TRBD2. After removal of 3 bases from V and 7 bases from J, the junction contained 2 bases not matched to a gene. Germline V gene lookup returns CDR1 SQVTM and CDR2 ANQGSEA. The CDR3 totals 13 residues. CDR3 region: CSVDLAGGNEQFF. The CDR3 DNA follows: TGCAGCGTTGATCTAGCGGGGGGAAATGAGCAGTTCTTC.

The V call is TRBV6-5, the J call TRBJ1-1, with 9 bases lining up with TRBD1. The CDR3 length is 16 residues. After removal of 7 bases from V and 3 bases from J, the junction contained 12 bases not matched to a gene. Germline V CDR1 and CDR2: MNHEY, SVGAGI. CDR3 protein: CASIGMTGGKDTEAFF. CDR3 bases: TGTGCCAGCATTGGGATGACAGGGGGGAAGGACACTGAAGCTTTCTTT.

This clonotype showed up just a few times. The chain has TRBV19 and TRBJ1-5; D gene ambiguous. Germline CDR1 and CDR2: LNHDA and SQIVND (reference sequence). CDR3 size: 15 residues. V lost 3 bases and J 0 bases, leaving 9 bases between the germline ends. CDR3 residues: CASSMVQYSNQPQHF. CDR3 sequence (DNA): TGTGCCAGTAGTATGGTACAGTATAGCAATCAGCCCCAGCATTTT.

The chain has TRBV5-1 and TRBJ2-7; D unclear. The CDR3 has 17 residues. Per germline, CDR1 SGHRS and CDR2 YFSETQ. V lost 1 base and J lost 5, with 22 bases in between. CDR3 sequence (DNA): TGCGCCAGCAGCTTGCTTTCTCTCGGCCAGAGCCTTGACGAGCAGTACTTC. It codes for CASSLLSLGQSLDEQYF.

The chain combines TRBV7-3 with TRBJ2-2; no clear D. V shed 4 bases and J shed 3 bases, with 12 bases lying between them. The germline V gene encodes CDR1 SGHTA and CDR2 FQGTGA. The CDR3 runs 15 residues. The CDR3 is CASSSDRRHTGELFF. The DNA for the CDR3 is TGTGCCAGCAGCTCCGACCGCAGGCACACCGGGGAGCTGTTTTTT.

This clonotype has a handful of counts. The rearrangement links TRBV5-1 to TRBJ2-1, with D perhaps TRBD1 or TRBD2 (5 bases each). The CDR3 extends over 14 amino acids. Trimming left V 1 base short and J 2 bases short, with 7 bases between. Germline V CDR1 and CDR2: SGHRS, YFSETQ. The CDR3 region is CASSLQGPYNEQFF. The CDR3 coding sequence is TGCGCCAGCAGCTTGCAGGGACCCTACAATGAGCAGTTCTTC.